This T cell receptor beta chain was observed in a study of shared clonotypes between healthy human individuals. The study used 80 million to 100 million PBMCs per unsorted sample for genomic DNA. Here immunoSEQ multiplex PCR was the method, and the copy in TCRdb shows in-frame clones only, minus some. This sample yields some 490,000 clones, of which 60% to 80% are seen a single time; about 11% belongs to the top ten. Germline values: CDR1 LNHDA, CDR2 SQIVND (reference sequence). V dropped 5 bases and J dropped 5; count of bases not matched to a gene: 4. This CDR3 contains 13 residues. The TCR was taken from a woman aged 35 to 49 in good health. Some clones in this sample may be carry-over from other donors' samples. Sequences were obtained from PBMCs. The chain employs TRBV19 and TRBJ2-5; 8 bases match TRBD2. The CDR3 sequence is CASSQTGGETQYF. CDR3 nucleotides: TGTGCCAGTAGTCAGACGGGGGGGGAGACCCAGTACTTC.